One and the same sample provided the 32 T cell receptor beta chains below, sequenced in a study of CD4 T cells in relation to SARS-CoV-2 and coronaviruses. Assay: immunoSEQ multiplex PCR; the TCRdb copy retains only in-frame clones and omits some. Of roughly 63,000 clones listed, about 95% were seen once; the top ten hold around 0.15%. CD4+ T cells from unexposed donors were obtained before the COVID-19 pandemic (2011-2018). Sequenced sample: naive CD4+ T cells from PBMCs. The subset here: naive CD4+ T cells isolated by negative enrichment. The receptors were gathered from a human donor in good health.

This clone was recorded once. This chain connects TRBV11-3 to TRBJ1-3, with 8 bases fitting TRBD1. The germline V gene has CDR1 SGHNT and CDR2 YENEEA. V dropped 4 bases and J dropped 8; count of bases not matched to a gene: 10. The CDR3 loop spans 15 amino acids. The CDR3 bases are TGTGCCAGCAGCTCCTACATCCGGGACAGGTACACCATATATTTT. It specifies CASSSYIRDRYTIYF. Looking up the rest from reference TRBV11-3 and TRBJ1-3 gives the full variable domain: EAGVVQSPRYKIIEKKQPVAFWCNPISGHNTLYWYLQNLGQGPELLIRYENEEAVDDSQLPKDRFSAERLKGVDSTLKIQPAELGDSAVYLCASSSYIRDRYTIYFGEGSWLTVV.

DNA of the CDR3: TGTGCCAGCAGCTTGTCAAGCGGGAGTCGAAATGAGCAGTTCTTC. Translating it yields CASSLSSGSRNEQFF. V gene TRBV7-9 combines with J gene TRBJ2-1, with 8 bases lining up with TRBD2. Germline loops: CDR1 SEHNR, CDR2 FQNEAQ (reference sequence). The CDR3 has 15 amino acids. J was trimmed by 7 bases and V by 3 bases; bases with no gene match: 8.

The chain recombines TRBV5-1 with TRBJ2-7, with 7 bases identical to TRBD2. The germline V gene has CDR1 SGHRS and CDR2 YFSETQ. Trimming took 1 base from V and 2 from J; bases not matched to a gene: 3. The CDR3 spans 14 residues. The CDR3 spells CASSLSGGTYEQYF. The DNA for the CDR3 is TGCGCCAGCAGCTTGTCGGGGGGTACCTACGAGCAGTACTTC. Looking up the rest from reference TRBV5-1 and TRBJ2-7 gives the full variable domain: KAGVTQTPRYLIKTRGQQVTLSCSPISGHRSVSWYQQTPGQGLQFLFEYFSETQRNKGNFPGRFSGRQFSNSRSEMNVSTLELGDSALYLCASSLSGGTYEQYFGPGTRLTVT.

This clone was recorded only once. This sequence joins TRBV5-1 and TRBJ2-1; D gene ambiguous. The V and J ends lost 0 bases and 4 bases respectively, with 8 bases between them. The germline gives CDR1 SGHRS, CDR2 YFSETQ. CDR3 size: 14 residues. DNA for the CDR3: TGCGCCAGCAGCTTGGAGGCACTTTACAATGAGCAGTTCTTC. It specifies CASSLEALYNEQFF.

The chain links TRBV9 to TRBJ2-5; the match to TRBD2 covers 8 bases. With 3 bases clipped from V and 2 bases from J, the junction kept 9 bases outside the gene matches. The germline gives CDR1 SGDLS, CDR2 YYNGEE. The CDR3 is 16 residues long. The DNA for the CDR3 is TGTGCCAGCAGCGAAAGAGGATTAGCGGGGCAAGAGACCCAGTACTTC. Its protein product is CASSERGLAGQETQYF. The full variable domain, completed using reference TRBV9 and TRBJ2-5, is DSGVTQTPKHLITATGQRVTLRCSPRSGDLSVYWYQQSLDQGLQFLIQYYNGEERAKGNILERFSAQQFPDLHSELNLSSLELGDSALYFCASSERGLAGQETQYFGPGTRLLVL.

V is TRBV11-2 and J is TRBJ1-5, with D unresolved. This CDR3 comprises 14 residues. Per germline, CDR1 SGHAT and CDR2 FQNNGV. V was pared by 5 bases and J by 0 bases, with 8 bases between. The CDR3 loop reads CASSPSSSNQPQHF. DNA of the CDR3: TGTGCCAGCAGCCCCAGCTCTAGCAATCAGCCCCAGCATTTT.

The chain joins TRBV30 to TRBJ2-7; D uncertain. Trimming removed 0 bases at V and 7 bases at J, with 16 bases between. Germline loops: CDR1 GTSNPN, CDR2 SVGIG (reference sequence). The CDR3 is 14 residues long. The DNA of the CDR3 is TGTGCCTGGAGTGTACGACCTTTCAGGCGGGAGCAGTACTTC. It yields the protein CAWSVRPFRREQYF. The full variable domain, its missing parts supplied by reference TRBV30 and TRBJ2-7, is SQTIHQWPATLVQPVGSPLSLECTVEGTSNPNLYWYRQAAGRGLQLLFYSVGIGQISSEVPQNLSASRPQDRQFILSSKKLLLSDSGFYLCAWSVRPFRREQYFGPGTRLTVT.

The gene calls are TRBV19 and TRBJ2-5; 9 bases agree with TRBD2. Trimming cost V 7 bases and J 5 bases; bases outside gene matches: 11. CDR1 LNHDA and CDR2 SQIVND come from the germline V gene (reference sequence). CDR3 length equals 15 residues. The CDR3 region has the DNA TGTGCCAGTATGGAACTTAGCGGGAGTGGGGAGACCCAGTACTTC. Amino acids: CASMELSGSGETQYF.

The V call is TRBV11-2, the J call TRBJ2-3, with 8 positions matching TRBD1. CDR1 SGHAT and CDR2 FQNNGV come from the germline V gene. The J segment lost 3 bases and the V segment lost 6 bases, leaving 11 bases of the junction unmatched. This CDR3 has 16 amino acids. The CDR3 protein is CASRFQGQGATDTQYF. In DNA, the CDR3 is TGTGCCAGCAGGTTCCAGGGGCAGGGGGCAACAGATACGCAGTATTTT. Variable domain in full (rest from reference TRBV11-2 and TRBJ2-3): EAGVAQSPRYKIIEKRQSVAFWCNPISGHATLYWYQQILGQGPKLLIQFQNNGVVDDSQLPKDRFSAERLKGVDSTLKIQPAKLEDSAVYLCASRFQGQGATDTQYFGPGTRLTVL.

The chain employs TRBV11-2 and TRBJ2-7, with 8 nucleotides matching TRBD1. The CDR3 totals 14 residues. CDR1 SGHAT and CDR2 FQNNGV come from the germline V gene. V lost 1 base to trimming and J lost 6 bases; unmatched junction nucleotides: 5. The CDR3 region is CASSLVTGEREQYF. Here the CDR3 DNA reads TGTGCCAGCAGCTTAGTGACAGGGGAGCGCGAGCAGTACTTC. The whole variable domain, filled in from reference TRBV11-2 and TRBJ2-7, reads EAGVAQSPRYKIIEKRQSVAFWCNPISGHATLYWYQQILGQGPKLLIQFQNNGVVDDSQLPKDRFSAERLKGVDSTLKIQPAKLEDSAVYLCASSLVTGEREQYFGPGTRLTVT.

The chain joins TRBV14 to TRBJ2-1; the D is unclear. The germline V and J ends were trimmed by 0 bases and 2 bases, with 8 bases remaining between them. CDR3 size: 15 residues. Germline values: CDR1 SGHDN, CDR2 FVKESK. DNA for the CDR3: TGTGCCAGCAGCCAAGAGAGTTACCCCTACAATGAGCAGTTCTTC. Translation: CASSQESYPYNEQFF.

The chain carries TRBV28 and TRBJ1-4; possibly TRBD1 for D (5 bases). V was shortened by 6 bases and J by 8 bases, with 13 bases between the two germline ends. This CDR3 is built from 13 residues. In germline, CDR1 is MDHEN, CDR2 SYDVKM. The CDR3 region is CASRGGGTEKLFF. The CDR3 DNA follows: TGTGCCAGCAGAGGCGGGGGGACGGAAAAACTGTTTTTT.

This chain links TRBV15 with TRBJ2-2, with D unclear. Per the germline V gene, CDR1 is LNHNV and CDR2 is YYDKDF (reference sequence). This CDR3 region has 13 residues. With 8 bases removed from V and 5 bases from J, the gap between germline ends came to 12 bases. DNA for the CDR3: TGTGCCACCGAGTCCGCACCAACCGGGGAGCTGTTTTTT. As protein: CATESAPTGELFF.

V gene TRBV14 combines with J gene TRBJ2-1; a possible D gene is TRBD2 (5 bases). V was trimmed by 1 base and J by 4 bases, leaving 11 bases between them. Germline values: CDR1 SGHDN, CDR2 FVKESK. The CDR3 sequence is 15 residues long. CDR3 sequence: CASSQAGGSYNEQFF. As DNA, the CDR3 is TGTGCCAGCAGCCAAGCCGGAGGATCTTACAATGAGCAGTTCTTC.

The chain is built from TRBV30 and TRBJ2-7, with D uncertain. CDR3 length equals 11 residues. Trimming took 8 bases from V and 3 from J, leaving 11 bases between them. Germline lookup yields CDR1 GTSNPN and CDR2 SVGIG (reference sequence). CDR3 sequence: CAGASGYEQYF. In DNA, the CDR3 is TGTGCCGGAGCGAGTGGCTACGAGCAGTACTTC.

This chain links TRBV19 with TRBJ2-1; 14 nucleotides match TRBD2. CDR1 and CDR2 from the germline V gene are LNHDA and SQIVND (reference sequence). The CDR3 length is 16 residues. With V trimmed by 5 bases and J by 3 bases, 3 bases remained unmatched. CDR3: CASSSGTSGSYNEQFF. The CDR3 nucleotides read TGTGCCAGTAGTTCGGGGACTAGCGGGAGCTACAATGAGCAGTTCTTC. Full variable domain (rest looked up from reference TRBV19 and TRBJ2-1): DGGITQSPKYLFRKEGQNVTLSCEQNLNHDAMYWYRQDPGQGLRLIYYSQIVNDFQKGDIAEGYSVSREKKESFPLTVTSAQKNPTAFYLCASSSGTSGSYNEQFFGPGTRLTVL.

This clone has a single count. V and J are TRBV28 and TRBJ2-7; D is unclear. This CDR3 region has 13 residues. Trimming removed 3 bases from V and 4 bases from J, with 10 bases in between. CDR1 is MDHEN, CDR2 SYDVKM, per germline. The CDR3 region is CASSFTGLYEQYF. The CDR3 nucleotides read TGTGCCAGCAGTTTTACGGGCCTTTACGAGCAGTACTTC.

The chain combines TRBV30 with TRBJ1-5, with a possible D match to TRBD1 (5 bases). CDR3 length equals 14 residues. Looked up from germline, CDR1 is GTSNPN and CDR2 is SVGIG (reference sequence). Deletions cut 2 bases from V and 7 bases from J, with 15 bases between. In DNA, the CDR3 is TGTGCCTGGAGTAATGGGGTCAGGGAACAGCCCCAGCATTTT. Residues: CAWSNGVREQPQHF.

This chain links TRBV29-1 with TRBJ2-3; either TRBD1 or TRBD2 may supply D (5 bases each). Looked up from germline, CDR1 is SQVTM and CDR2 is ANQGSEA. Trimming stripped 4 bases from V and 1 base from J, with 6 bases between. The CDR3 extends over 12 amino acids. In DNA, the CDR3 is TGCAGCGTTGTGGGGGGCACAGATACGCAGTATTTT. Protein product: CSVVGGTDTQYF.

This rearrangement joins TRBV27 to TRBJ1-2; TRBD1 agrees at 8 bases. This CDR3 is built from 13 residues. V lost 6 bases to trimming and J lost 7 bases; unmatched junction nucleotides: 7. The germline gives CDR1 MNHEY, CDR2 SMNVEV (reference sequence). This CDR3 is CASSSGGQVGYTF. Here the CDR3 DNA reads TGTGCCAGCAGCTCCGGGGGACAGGTTGGCTACACCTTC.

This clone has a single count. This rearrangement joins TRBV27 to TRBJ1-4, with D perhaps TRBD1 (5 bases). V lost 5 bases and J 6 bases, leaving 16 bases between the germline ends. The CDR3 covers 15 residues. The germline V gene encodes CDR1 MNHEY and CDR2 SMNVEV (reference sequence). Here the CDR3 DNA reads TGTGCCAGCAGTAGTTTGGGCAGGGATTATGAAAAACTGTTTTTT. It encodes CASSSLGRDYEKLFF.

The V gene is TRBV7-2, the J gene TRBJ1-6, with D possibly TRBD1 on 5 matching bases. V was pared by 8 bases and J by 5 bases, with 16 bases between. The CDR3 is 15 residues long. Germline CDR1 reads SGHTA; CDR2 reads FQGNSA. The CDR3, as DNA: TGTGCCAGCGGGGCATTGGGGAAAAATAATTCACCCCTCCACTTT. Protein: CASGALGKNNSPLHF.

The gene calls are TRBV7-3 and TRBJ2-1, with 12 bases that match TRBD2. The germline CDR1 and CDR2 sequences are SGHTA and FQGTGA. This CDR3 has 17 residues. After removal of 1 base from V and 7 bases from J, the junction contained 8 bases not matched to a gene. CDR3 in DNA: TGTGCCAGCAGCTTAATTCCGACTAGCGGGAGTGTTAATGAGCAGTTCTTC. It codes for CASSLIPTSGSVNEQFF.

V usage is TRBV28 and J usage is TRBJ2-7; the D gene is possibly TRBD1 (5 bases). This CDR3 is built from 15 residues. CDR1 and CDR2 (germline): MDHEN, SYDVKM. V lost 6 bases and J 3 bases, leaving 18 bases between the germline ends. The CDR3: CASSLVRVLNYEQYF. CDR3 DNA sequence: TGTGCCAGCAGCTTAGTCAGGGTCCTTAACTACGAGCAGTACTTC.

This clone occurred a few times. The CDR3 loop reads CASSGTSSREQFF. The CDR3 DNA follows: TGCGCCAGCAGTGGGACTAGCTCGAGGGAGCAGTTCTTC. The rearrangement joins TRBV10-1 to TRBJ2-1, with 8 bases that match TRBD2. From germline, CDR1 is WNHNN and CDR2 SYGVQD (reference sequence). The CDR3 totals 13 residues. The J segment lost 10 bases and the V segment lost 4 bases, leaving 6 bases of the junction unmatched.

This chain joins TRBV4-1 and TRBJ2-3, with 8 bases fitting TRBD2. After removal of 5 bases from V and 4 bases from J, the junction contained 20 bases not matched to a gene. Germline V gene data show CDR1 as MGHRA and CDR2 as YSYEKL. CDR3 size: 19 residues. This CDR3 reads CASSYQESSGRAGPDTQYF. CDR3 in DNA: TGCGCCAGCAGCTACCAAGAGTCCAGCGGGAGAGCTGGGCCAGATACGCAGTATTTT.

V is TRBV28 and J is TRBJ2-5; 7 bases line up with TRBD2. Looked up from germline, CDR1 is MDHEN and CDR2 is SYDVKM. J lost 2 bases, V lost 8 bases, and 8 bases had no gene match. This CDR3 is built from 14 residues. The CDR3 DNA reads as TGTGCCAGCGGCCTAGCGGAGCTACAAGAGACCCAGTACTTC. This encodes CASGLAELQETQYF.

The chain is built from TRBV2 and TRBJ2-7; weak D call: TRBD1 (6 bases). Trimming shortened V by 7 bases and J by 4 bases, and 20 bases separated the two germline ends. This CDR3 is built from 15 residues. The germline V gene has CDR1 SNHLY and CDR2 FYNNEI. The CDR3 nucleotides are TGTGCCAGCAAGGTCCTGGCACTAAGGGGGTACGAGCAGTACTTC. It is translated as CASKVLALRGYEQYF.

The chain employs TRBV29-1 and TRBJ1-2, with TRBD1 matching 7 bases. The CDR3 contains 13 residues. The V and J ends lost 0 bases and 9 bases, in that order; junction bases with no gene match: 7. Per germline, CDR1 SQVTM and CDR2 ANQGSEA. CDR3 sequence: CSVEETGSHSYTF. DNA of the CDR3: TGCAGCGTTGAAGAGACAGGGAGTCATAGCTACACCTTC.

The CDR3 nucleotides are TGTGCCAGCAGCCAAGATTGGGGGGGGCAGGGTAGGACCGCTGTGGACACCATATATTTT. Translation gives CASSQDWGGQGRTAVDTIYF. The chain joins TRBV4-2 to TRBJ1-3; a possible D gene is TRBD1 (6 bases). In germline, CDR1 is LGHNA, CDR2 YNFKEQ. The CDR3 runs 20 residues. Between the trimmed V and J ends, which lost 0 bases and 8 bases, there was a span of 29 bases.

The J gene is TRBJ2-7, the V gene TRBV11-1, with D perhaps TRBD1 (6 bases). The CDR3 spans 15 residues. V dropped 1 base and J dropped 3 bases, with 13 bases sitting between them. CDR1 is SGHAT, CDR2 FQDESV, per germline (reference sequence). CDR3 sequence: CASSLGTVLGYEQYF. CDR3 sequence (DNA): TGTGCCAGCAGCTTAGGGACAGTTCTCGGCTACGAGCAGTACTTC.

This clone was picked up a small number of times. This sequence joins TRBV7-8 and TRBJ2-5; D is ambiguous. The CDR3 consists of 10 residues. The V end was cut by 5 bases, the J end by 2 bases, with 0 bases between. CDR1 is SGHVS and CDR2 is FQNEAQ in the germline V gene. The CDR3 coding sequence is TGTGCCAGCAGCCAAGAGACCCAGTACTTC. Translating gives CASSQETQYF.